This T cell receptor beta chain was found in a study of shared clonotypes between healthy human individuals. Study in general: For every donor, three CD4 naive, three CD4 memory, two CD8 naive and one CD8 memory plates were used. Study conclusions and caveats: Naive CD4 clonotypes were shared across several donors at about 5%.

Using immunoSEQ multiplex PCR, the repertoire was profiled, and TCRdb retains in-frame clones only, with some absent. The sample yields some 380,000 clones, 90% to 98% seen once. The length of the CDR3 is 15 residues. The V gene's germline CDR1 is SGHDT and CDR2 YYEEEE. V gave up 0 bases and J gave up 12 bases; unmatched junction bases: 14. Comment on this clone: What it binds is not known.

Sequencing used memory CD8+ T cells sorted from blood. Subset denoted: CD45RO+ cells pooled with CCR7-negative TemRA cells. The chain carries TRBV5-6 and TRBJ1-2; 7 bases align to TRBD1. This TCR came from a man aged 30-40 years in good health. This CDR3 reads CASSLGPGQYFWDTF. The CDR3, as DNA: TGTGCCAGCAGCTTGGGGCCGGGACAGTATTTCTGGGACACCTTC.